One sample yielded the 5 T cell receptor beta chains listed below, sequenced in a study of T-cell reconstitution after alpha-beta-depleted transplantation in children. Library preparation (for TCRbeta) was performed with unique molecular identifiers. TCRdb reprocessed the PCR reads with MiXCR, giving one entry per CDR3 protein. The repertoire includes about 72,000 distinct CDR3 sequences, 5.5% to 7.5% of them detected once, and approximately 2.3% sits in the top ten. Sequences were derived from PBMCs from the stem cell graft donor, sampled from the stem cell graft. The receptors here all came from a human donor who donated a stem cell graft to a child with acute lymphoblastic leukemia.

This clonotype was detected only a few times. CDR3 region: CASSLFGPRQGVGTDTQYF. CDR3 DNA sequence: TGTGCCAGCAGTCTATTCGGTCCGCGGCAGGGGGTAGGCACAGATACGCAGTATTTT. This rearrangement joins TRBV27 to TRBJ2-3, with 7 bases identical to TRBD1. This CDR3 is 19 amino acids long. The ends lost 5 bases at V and 1 base at J; junction bases unmatched: 18. Germline loops: CDR1 MNHEY, CDR2 SMNVEV (reference sequence).

This clonotype was detected many times. This sequence joins TRBV10-3 and TRBJ2-2; D is unresolved. The ends were cut back, 4 bases at V and 0 bases at J, with 6 bases in the middle. Germline V gives CDR1 ENHRY, CDR2 SYGVKD. The CDR3 loop spans 14 amino acids. The CDR3 region is CAISVAANTGELFF. CDR3 in DNA: TGTGCCATCAGTGTGGCGGCGAACACCGGGGAGCTGTTTTTT.

At least ten counts were recorded for this clonotype. The chain joins TRBV3-1 to TRBJ1-1; no definite D call. CDR1 is LGHDT and CDR2 is YNNKEL in the germline V gene (reference sequence). V dropped 4 bases and J dropped 5 bases, with 23 bases sitting between them. The length of the CDR3 is 17 residues. CDR3 protein: CASSLISPWVEWTEAFF. The CDR3 nucleotides read TGTGCCAGCAGCCTAATAAGTCCGTGGGTTGAGTGGACTGAAGCTTTCTTT. Based on the CDR3 plus reference TRBV3-1 and TRBJ1-1, the full variable domain is DTAVSQTPKYLVTQMGNDKSIKCEQNLGHDTMYWYKQDSKKFLKIMFSYNNKELIINETVPNRFSPKSPDKAHLNLHINSLELGDSAVYFCASSLISPWVEWTEAFFGQGTRLTVV.

This clonotype was counted only a few times. This rearrangement joins TRBV4-1 to TRBJ2-7; the match to TRBD2 covers 15 bases. J lost 2 bases, V lost 3 bases, and 8 bases had no gene match. Germline V lookup: CDR1 MGHRA, CDR2 YSYEKL. This CDR3 has 18 amino acids. CDR3 sequence reads: CASSQLGTSGRRAYEQYF. The CDR3 nucleotides are TGCGCCAGCAGCCAGCTTGGGACTAGCGGGAGGCGCGCCTACGAGCAGTACTTC.

This clonotype was counted many times. This rearrangement joins TRBV4-2 to TRBJ1-2; D gene ambiguous. Germline CDR1 is LGHNA and CDR2 is YNFKEQ. The V end lost 6 bases, the J end lost 8 bases, and 10 bases lay between the germline ends. The CDR3 covers 11 residues. In DNA form, the CDR3 reads TGTGCCAGCAGATCGAAAAGGGGCTACACCTTC. Its protein product is CASRSKRGYTF.